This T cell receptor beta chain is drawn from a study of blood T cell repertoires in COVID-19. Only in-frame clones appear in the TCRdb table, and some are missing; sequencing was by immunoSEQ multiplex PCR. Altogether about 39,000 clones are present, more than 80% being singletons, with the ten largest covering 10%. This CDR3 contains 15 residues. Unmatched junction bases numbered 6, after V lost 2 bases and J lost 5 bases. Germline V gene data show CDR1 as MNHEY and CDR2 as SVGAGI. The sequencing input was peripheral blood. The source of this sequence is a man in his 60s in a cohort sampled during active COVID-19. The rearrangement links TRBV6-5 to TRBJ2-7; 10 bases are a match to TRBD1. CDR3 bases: TGTGCCAGCAGTTACGGGACAGGGGTAAGCAACGAGCAGTACTTC. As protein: CASSYGTGVSNEQYF.